The 10 T cell receptor beta chains given below trace back to one sample, sequenced in a study of cytomegalovirus exposure and HLA in healthy donors. The table came from immunoSEQ multiplex PCR; TCRdb's copy has only in-frame clones and leaves some out. The sample holds about 250,000 clones, about 90% seen once. Sequenced sample: PBMCs. The origin of the receptors is a man younger than 30 in good health and CMV-seropositive.

The genes are TRBV27 and TRBJ1-1; TRBD1 might be the D (5 bases). Trimming pared 8 bases from V and 4 bases from J, leaving 14 bases between. CDR1 is MNHEY and CDR2 is SMNVEV in the germline V gene (reference sequence). The CDR3 is made up of 13 amino acids. Written as DNA, the CDR3 is TGTGCCAGCGGCTTTGGGGGGGGCACTGAAGCTTTCTTT. This sequence encodes CASGFGGGTEAFF.

The chain combines TRBV5-1 with TRBJ2-1, with a possible D match to TRBD1 (5 bases). The germline V and J ends were trimmed by 1 base and 2 bases, with 13 bases remaining between them. The CDR3 is made up of 16 amino acids. Germline V gives CDR1 SGHRS, CDR2 YFSETQ. This CDR3 reads CASSLTQGSAYNEQFF. The DNA of the CDR3 is TGCGCCAGCAGCTTGACTCAGGGAAGCGCCTACAATGAGCAGTTCTTC.

The J gene is TRBJ2-5, the V gene TRBV5-1, with 7 bases lining up with TRBD1. J lost 4 bases, V lost 3 bases, and 9 bases had no gene match. Germline assignment: CDR1 SGHRS and CDR2 YFSETQ. The CDR3 is 15 residues long. The CDR3 reads CASSSGQTSRETQYF. The CDR3 DNA reads as TGCGCCAGCAGCTCGGGACAGACGTCCAGAGAGACCCAGTACTTC. The full variable domain, its missing parts supplied by reference TRBV5-1 and TRBJ2-5, is KAGVTQTPRYLIKTRGQQVTLSCSPISGHRSVSWYQQTPGQGLQFLFEYFSETQRNKGNFPGRFSGRQFSNSRSEMNVSTLELGDSALYLCASSSGQTSRETQYFGPGTRLLVL.

The V call is TRBV5-4, the J call TRBJ1-1; D is undetermined. The CDR3 spans 14 residues. The V and J ends lost 2 bases and 1 base respectively, with 9 bases between them. CDR1 and CDR2 (germline): SGHNT, YYREEE (reference sequence). The CDR3 DNA is TGTGCCAGCAGCTTCGGCCCTGAGAACACTGAAGCTTTCTTT. Its protein is CASSFGPENTEAFF. The complete variable domain, with remaining parts taken from reference TRBV5-4 and TRBJ1-1, reads ETGVTQSPTHLIKTRGQQVTLRCSSQSGHNTVSWYQQALGQGPQFIFQYYREEENGRGNFPPRFSGLQFPNYSSELNVNALELDDSALYLCASSFGPENTEAFFGQGTRLTVV.

In this sample, this clone turned up a few times. The CDR3 region has the DNA TGTGCCAGCTCACCCCAAAAACAGAGTACCTACGAGCAGTACTTC. Translating gives CASSPQKQSTYEQYF. This chain joins TRBV18 and TRBJ2-7; D remains unclear. The CDR3 sequence is 15 residues long. Trimming stripped 3 bases from V and 2 bases from J, with 14 bases between. The germline V gene has CDR1 KGHSH and CDR2 LQKENI.

The chain recombines TRBV7-9 with TRBJ1-4; D perhaps matches TRBD1 (6 bases). CDR3 size: 14 residues. V lost 0 bases and J 8 bases, leaving 10 bases between the germline ends. Germline V gene data show CDR1 as SEHNR and CDR2 as FQNEAQ (reference sequence). The CDR3 DNA reads as TGTGCCAGCAGCTTAGCGGCAGGGGAGGAAAAACTGTTTTTT. Amino acids: CASSLAAGEEKLFF.

The J gene is TRBJ2-7, the V gene TRBV5-6, with 7 bases aligning to TRBD1. The CDR3 is 14 residues long. Germline values: CDR1 SGHDT, CDR2 YYEEEE. The junction had 4 bases not matched to a gene; V was cut back by 2 bases and J by 2 bases. The CDR3 region is CASSLTGVPYEQYF. CDR3 in DNA: TGTGCCAGCAGCTTAACAGGGGTTCCCTACGAGCAGTACTTC.

This clone was recorded a few times. The chain joins TRBV14 to TRBJ1-4; 9 bases fit TRBD1. V gave up 4 bases and J gave up 7 bases; unmatched junction bases: 16. The CDR3 loop spans 18 amino acids. The V gene's germline CDR1 is SGHDN and CDR2 FVKESK. The CDR3 sequence: CASSREGQGFRAGEKLFF. In nucleotides, the CDR3 is TGTGCCAGCAGCCGCGAGGGACAGGGTTTTCGGGCGGGTGAAAAACTGTTTTTT.

This clone was recorded a few times. This chain connects TRBV27 to TRBJ2-7; possible D gene TRBD2, 6 bases. This CDR3 region has 12 residues. V was clipped by 10 bases and J by 3 bases, with 13 bases between them. Looked up from germline, CDR1 is MNHEY and CDR2 is SMNVEV (reference sequence). The CDR3 is CATRSGVYEQYF. CDR3 nucleotides: TGTGCCACGAGGTCGGGGGTCTACGAGCAGTACTTC.

The V and J genes are TRBV30 and TRBJ1-4, with D possibly being TRBD1 (5 bases). V was clipped by 4 bases and J by 4 bases, with 13 bases between them. Germline V CDR1 and CDR2: GTSNPN, SVGIG (reference sequence). The CDR3 totals 14 residues. In DNA form, the CDR3 reads TGTGCCTGGACCGGGACCGCGAATAATGAAAAACTGTTTTTT. It yields the protein CAWTGTANNEKLFF.